This T cell receptor beta chain was identified during a study of T cell responses to AZD1222 COVID-19 vaccine (dated by TCRdb to the early 2020s). Background on the whole study: A total of approximately 240 trial participants underwent TCR sequencing, of whom 207 had received two doses of AZD1222 and approximately 25 had received two doses of the MenACWY control vaccine. Enrollment into the trials was organized by age into subgroups of 18-55, 56-69 and 70-plus years, and those subgroups contained roughly 140, 27 and 60 TCR-sequenced participants, respectively. The research as a whole found: The whole spike protein was spanned by vaccine-associated CD4 TCRs, and dominant responses were seen in regions 160-218 and 743-854. Because no samples from the day 14 peak response were available, repertoires could be characterized only after the peak T cell response. Epitopes outside the regions mutated in the B.1.351 and B.1.1.7 variants were reportedly recognized by nearly half of the unique spike-specific TCRs. After two AZD1222 doses, spike-specific TCR breadth and depth were significantly higher than at day 0 and than in MenACWY recipients. Conclusions about previously exposed vaccinees were limited because only a handful of AZD1222 recipients were SARS-CoV-2 seropositive at baseline. Most participants were white British and females outnumbered males, and the authors suggested that clonal diversity may have been underestimated. The 56-69-year group was small, and its depth increase did not reach significance, likely because of low power.

This clone was seen once. There is no known antigen for this receptor. No base qualities exist here, and no much larger clone lies one base off it. The germline V gene yields MDHEN for CDR1 and SYDVKM for CDR2. Compared with germline, V lacks 6 bases and J lacks 1 base; bases without a gene match: 12. From cysteine to phenylalanine, the CDR3 is 17 amino acids long. The retained sequence is limited to the CDR3, 51 bases, with the frame set at the first base. The sample's time point label, in plain terms: about 28 days (+/-7) after the second vaccine dose. Because spike-specific TCR depth and breadth did not differ between the two schedules, AZD1222 recipients who got a second dose at roughly 4 weeks were pooled with those who got a second dose at roughly 12 weeks. The vaccinee samples were drawn from two UK trials, COV001 and COV002, one of which was a single-blind randomized controlled phase 2/3 trial testing AZD1222 (ChAdOx1 nCoV-19) in healthy adults. For TCRbeta chain sequencing, PBMC samples from trial participants were taken at day 0 and at day 28 after the second dose.

The CDR3 regions of human TCRbeta chains were analyzed by immunosequencing. From the authors' description of their analysis: Repertoire TCRs were checked for matches against a reference library of SARS-CoV-2-specific TCRs that had been generated using the MIRA antigen-specificity platform. Breadth meant the fraction of unique TCRs that were SARS-CoV-2-associated, whereas depth meant the fraction of total T cells that were SARS-CoV-2-associated. Each spike-specific TCR was assigned to its reactive spike region and to a CD4 or CD8 class using the MIRA data. Log10-transformed breadth and depth values were compared by one-way ANOVA with Sidak's multiple comparisons tests. The clones in this table, taken by TCRdb from immuneACCESS, are in-frame only. Not every clone is retained; where verified, under half of the shortfall comes from an unresolved V gene, and the cause of the rest is unknown. V, J and clone size are taken as reported in that table, and D and trimming were inferred from the DNA itself. The sample table contains 180,000 or so clones; only one count was recorded for 92% of them. Approximately 1.2% of the sample is taken by the ten largest.

This chain is built from TRBV28 and TRBJ2-4; 7 central bases correspond to TRBD2. The sequencing used peripheral blood, collected 28 days after the second AZD1222 dose. This TCR was recovered from an adult who received the AZD1222 COVID-19 vaccine. The CDR3 region has the sequence CASSSTGGSPAKNIQYF. The sequenced DNA: TGTGCCAGCAGCTCCACTGGCGGGAGTCCCGCCAAAAACATTCAGTACTTC.